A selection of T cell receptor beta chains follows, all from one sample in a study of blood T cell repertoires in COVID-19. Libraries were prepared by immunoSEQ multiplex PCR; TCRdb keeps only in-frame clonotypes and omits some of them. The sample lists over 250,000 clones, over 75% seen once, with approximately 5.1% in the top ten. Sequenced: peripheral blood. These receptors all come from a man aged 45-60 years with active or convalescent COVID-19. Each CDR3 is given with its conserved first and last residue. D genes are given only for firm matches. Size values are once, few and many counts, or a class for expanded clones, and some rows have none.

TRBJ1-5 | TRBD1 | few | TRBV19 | CASSSRTGATVSNQPQHF | TGTGCCAGTAGTTCCCGGACAGGGGCGACTGTTAGCAATCAGCCCCAGCATTTT
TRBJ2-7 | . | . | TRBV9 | CASSPRGKSYEQYF | TGTGCCAGCAGCCCCCGGGGGAAATCCTACGAGCAGTACTTC
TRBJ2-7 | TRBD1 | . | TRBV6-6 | CASSTGVYEQYF | TGTGCCAGCAGCACAGGGGTATACGAGCAGTACTTC
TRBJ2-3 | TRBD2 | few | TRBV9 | CASSVGGRSGDTQYF | TGTGCCAGCAGCGTAGGCGGGAGGAGCGGAGATACGCAGTATTTT
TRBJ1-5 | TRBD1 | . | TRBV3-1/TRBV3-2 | CASSQAGTGGNQPQHF | TGTGCCAGCAGCCAAGCAGGGACAGGGGGCAATCAGCCCCAGCATTTT
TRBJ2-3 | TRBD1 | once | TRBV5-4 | CASSLARGPDTQYF | TGTGCCAGCAGCTTGGCCAGGGGGCCAGATACGCAGTATTTT
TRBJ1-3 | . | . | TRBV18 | CASSPNESSGNTIYF | TGTGCCAGCTCACCAAACGAGAGCTCTGGAAACACCATATATTTT
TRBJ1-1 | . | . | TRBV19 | CASKVGDNVNTEAFF | TGTGCCAGTAAGGTGGGGGACAACGTGAACACTGAAGCTTTCTTT
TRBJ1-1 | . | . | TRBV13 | CASSLGELYGTEAFF | TGTGCCAGCAGCTTAGGGGAGCTCTATGGCACTGAAGCTTTCTTT
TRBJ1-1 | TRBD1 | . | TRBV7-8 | CASSAPGQANTEAFF | TGTGCCAGCAGCGCGCCGGGACAGGCGAACACTGAAGCTTTCTTT
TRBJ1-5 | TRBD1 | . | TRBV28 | CATRTGGFNQPQHF | TGTGCCACCAGAACAGGGGGCTTTAATCAGCCCCAGCATTTT
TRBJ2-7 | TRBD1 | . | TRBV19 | CASSIDRVSYEQYF | TGTGCCAGTAGTATCGACAGGGTCTCCTACGAGCAGTACTTC
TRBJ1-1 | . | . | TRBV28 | CASSFSRGTEAFF | TGTGCCAGCAGTTTTAGTCGGGGCACTGAAGCTTTCTTT
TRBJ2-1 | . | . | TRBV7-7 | CASSPGDTRGGEQFF | TGTGCCAGCAGCCCAGGAGACACTAGGGGGGGTGAGCAGTTCTTC
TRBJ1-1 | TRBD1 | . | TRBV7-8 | CASSPGQGVSTEAFF | TGTGCCAGCAGCCCAGGACAGGGGGTAAGCACTGAAGCTTTCTTT
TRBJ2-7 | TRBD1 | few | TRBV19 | CASSGSGTVSYEQYF | TGTGCCAGTAGCGGTTCCGGGACAGTCTCCTACGAGCAGTACTTC
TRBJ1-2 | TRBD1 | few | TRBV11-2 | CASSAGQANYGYTF | TGTGCCAGCAGCGCGGGACAGGCAAACTATGGCTACACCTTC